The 32 T cell receptor beta chains presented below share a single source sample, sequenced in a study of cytomegalovirus exposure and HLA in healthy donors listed by TCRdb under 2017. Preparation of the library involved the immunoSEQ multiplex PCR assay. The multiplex PCR relied on a mix of 60 forward primers for TCR Vbeta segments and 13 reverse primers for TCR Jbeta segments. The immuneACCESS repertoire file appears here via TCRdb, limited to in-frame rearrangements. These files lack a portion of the clones; in checked studies, under half of the deficit traces to unresolved V genes, and the cause of the others is not known. Within this sample are about 180,000 clones, with roughly 75% of them counted one time only. Approximately 2.1% of the sample goes to the ten largest clones. The source material was PBMCs. The receptors originated from a woman in her thirties in good health and CMV-seronegative.

The V gene is TRBV15, the J gene TRBJ1-2, with 7 bases fitting TRBD1. This CDR3 has 15 amino acids. Trimming removed 5 bases from V and 0 bases from J; junction bases left unmatched: 6. Germline CDR1 LNHNV, CDR2 YYDKDF (reference sequence). CDR3 nucleotide sequence: TGTGCCACCAGCGCCGACAGGGCCACTAACTATGGCTACACCTTC. Translation: CATSADRATNYGYTF.

This clone was detected a few times. The rearrangement uses TRBV5-6 and TRBJ2-2; D is perhaps TRBD2 (6 bases). Germline CDR1 SGHDT, CDR2 YYEEEE. Deletions cut 0 bases from V and 6 bases from J, with 12 bases between. The length of the CDR3 is 15 residues. The CDR3 protein is CASSLGEVYSGELFF. In DNA form, the CDR3 reads TGTGCCAGCAGCTTGGGGGAGGTTTACTCCGGGGAGCTGTTTTTT.

This clone appeared once. The CDR3 DNA is TGTGCCAGCAGCCCCGGGACATACAACACCGGGGAGCTGTTTTTT. Translated: CASSPGTYNTGELFF. This rearrangement joins TRBV5-8 to TRBJ2-2; the D gene is possibly TRBD1 (6 bases). Germline V gene lookup returns CDR1 SGHTS and CDR2 YDEGEE. The V gene lost 4 bases and the J gene lost 2 bases, with 12 bases spanning the gap. This CDR3 is 15 amino acids long.

The rearrangement links TRBV9 to TRBJ1-2; D perhaps matches TRBD1 (6 bases). The CDR3 length is 13 residues. Trimming took off 4 bases at V and 6 bases at J, with 13 bases between the two ends. Germline CDR1 reads SGDLS; CDR2 reads YYNGEE. CDR3 nucleotide sequence: TGTGCCAGCAGCTTCTCCAGGGGAAATGGCTACACCTTC. It is translated as CASSFSRGNGYTF.

V is TRBV11-1 and J is TRBJ1-4, with D maybe TRBD1 (6 bases). Trimming left V 8 bases short and J 8 bases short, with 18 bases between. CDR3 length: 14 residues. CDR1 SGHAT and CDR2 FQDESV come from the germline V gene (reference sequence). The CDR3 loop reads CASRRTGSDEKLFF. For the CDR3, the DNA is TGTGCCAGCCGCCGAACAGGGAGCGACGAAAAACTGTTTTTT.

The chain recombines TRBV7-2 with TRBJ2-3, with 11 positions matching TRBD2. Germline V gives CDR1 SGHTA, CDR2 FQGNSA. Trimming removed 0 bases from V and 6 bases from J; junction bases left unmatched: 8. This CDR3 has 17 residues. CDR3 in amino acids: CASSLASGTSGIDTQYF. The CDR3 nucleotides read TGTGCCAGCAGCTTAGCGTCGGGGACTAGCGGAATTGATACGCAGTATTTT.

This clone was seen just once. This chain joins TRBV7-9 and TRBJ2-3; the match to TRBD2 covers 10 bases. Losses at the gene ends were 5 bases for V and 4 bases for J; bases not matched to a gene: 3. Germline values: CDR1 SEHNR, CDR2 FQNEAQ (reference sequence). The CDR3 contains 14 residues. The CDR3 spells CASSVTSGADTQYF. The CDR3 DNA sequence: TGTGCCAGCAGCGTTACTAGCGGGGCAGATACGCAGTATTTT.

This clone was observed a handful of times. The J gene is TRBJ1-1, the V gene TRBV10-2, with D maybe TRBD1 (5 bases). Germline V gene data show CDR1 as WSHSY and CDR2 as SAAADI. This CDR3 comprises 13 residues. The V gene lost 5 bases and the J gene lost 8 bases, with 15 bases spanning the gap. CDR3 in DNA: TGCGCCAGCAGTCCTATCACAGACAGAGAAGCTTTCTTT. Residues: CASSPITDREAFF.

The CDR3 spells CASSPWSRDTQYF. As DNA, the CDR3 is TGTGCCAGCTCACCATGGTCGAGGGATACGCAGTATTTT. The genes are TRBV18 and TRBJ2-3; D gene ambiguous. The CDR3 is 13 amino acids. V lost 2 bases and J 6 bases, leaving 9 bases between the germline ends. Germline V lookup: CDR1 KGHSH, CDR2 LQKENI.

The rearrangement joins TRBV9 to TRBJ2-2; D may be TRBD1 (5 bases). The V and J ends lost 0 bases and 6 bases respectively, with 18 bases between them. The CDR3 covers 17 residues. Germline V gene sequence: CDR1 SGDLS, CDR2 YYNGEE. CDR3 nucleotide sequence: TGTGCCAGCAGCGTAGGAAGGGGTTCTCGCCTCCCCGGGGAGCTGTTTTTT. It encodes CASSVGRGSRLPGELFF.

The genes are TRBV6-5 and TRBJ1-3; D possibly corresponds to TRBD1 (5 bases). In germline, CDR1 is MNHEY, CDR2 SVGAGI. V shed 0 bases and J shed 0 bases, with 6 bases lying between them. This CDR3 has 15 residues. In DNA, the CDR3 is TGTGCCAGCAGTTACTCGGGACTCTCTGGAAACACCATATATTTT. Protein sequence: CASSYSGLSGNTIYF.

CDR3 loop: CASSSPKDSHNEQFF. The DNA for the CDR3 is TGTGCCAGCAGTTCTCCCAAAGACAGCCACAATGAGCAGTTCTTC. V and J are TRBV6-5 and TRBJ2-1; the D gene is possibly TRBD1 (5 bases). Per germline, CDR1 MNHEY and CDR2 SVGAGI. V gave up 4 bases and J gave up 5 bases, with 15 bases separating them. This CDR3 spans 15 amino acids.

V usage is TRBV2 and J usage is TRBJ1-2; D gene unclear. Germline V gene sequence: CDR1 SNHLY, CDR2 FYNNEI. CDR3 length: 16 amino acids. V lost 1 base, J lost 1 base, and 13 bases lay in between. The CDR3 protein is CASSEELVSYNYGYTF. The CDR3 DNA reads as TGTGCCAGCAGTGAAGAGCTAGTCAGCTATAACTATGGCTACACCTTC. Combining the CDR3 with reference TRBV2 and TRBJ1-2 gives the whole variable domain EPEVTQTPSHQVTQMGQEVILRCVPISNHLYFYWYRQILGQKVEFLVSFYNNEISEKSEIFDDQFSVERPDGSNFTLKIRSTKLEDSAMYFCASSEELVSYNYGYTFGSGTRLTVV.

This sequence joins TRBV2 and TRBJ1-1; TRBD1 matches at 10 bases. This CDR3 region has 14 residues. V gave up 7 bases and J gave up 6 bases; unmatched junction bases: 8. Germline lookup yields CDR1 SNHLY and CDR2 FYNNEI. Here the CDR3 reads CASTRTGGGAEAFF. The CDR3 bases are TGTGCCAGCACCCGGACAGGGGGAGGTGCTGAAGCTTTCTTT.

This chain joins TRBV4-1 and TRBJ1-4, with a tentative D call TRBD1 (5 bases). The CDR3 sequence is 14 residues long. Trimming cost V 3 bases and J 7 bases, with 12 bases left between them. CDR1 MGHRA and CDR2 YSYEKL come from the germline V gene. The CDR3 spells CASSQRQMGEKLFF. CDR3 nucleotide sequence: TGCGCCAGCAGCCAGAGACAGATGGGTGAAAAACTGTTTTTT.

CDR3 nucleotide sequence: TGTGCCAGCAGCGCACCGGGACAGGGCAATCAGCCCCAGCATTTT. Its translation is CASSAPGQGNQPQHF. The chain has TRBV7-9 and TRBJ1-5, with 8 nucleotides matching TRBD1. After removal of 5 bases from V and 2 bases from J, the junction contained 5 bases not matched to a gene. CDR1 and CDR2 from the germline V gene are SEHNR and FQNEAQ (reference sequence). The CDR3 sequence is 15 residues long. The full variable domain, completed using reference TRBV7-9 and TRBJ1-5, is DTGVSQNPRHKITKRGQNVTFRCDPISEHNRLYWYRQTLGQGPEFLTYFQNEAQLEKSRLLSDRFSAERPKGSFSTLEIQRTEQGDSAMYLCASSAPGQGNQPQHFGDGTRLSIL.

In its sample, this clone was seen once. The chain links TRBV6-1 to TRBJ2-5, with 9 bases fitting TRBD1. V lost 5 bases and J lost 5; bases outside the gene matches: 9. CDR3 length equals 15 residues. Germline V gene sequence: CDR1 MNHNS, CDR2 SASEGT. CDR3 sequence: CASSSRDRDRETQYF. CDR3 nucleotide sequence: TGTGCCAGCAGTTCCCGGGACAGGGACCGGGAGACCCAGTACTTC.

CDR3 bases: TGTGCCACCAGCAGGGGCGGGGTAAATCAGCCCCAGCATTTT. The encoded protein is CATSRGGVNQPQHF. This chain connects TRBV15 to TRBJ1-5; D call uncertain. The CDR3 runs 14 residues. Germline V gives CDR1 LNHNV, CDR2 YYDKDF (reference sequence). Trimming removed 3 bases at V and 4 bases at J, with 10 bases between.

The chain links TRBV6-1 to TRBJ1-1; D might be TRBD1 (5 bases). The CDR3 totals 13 residues. Trimming cost V 11 bases and J 2 bases, with 15 bases left between them. Per germline, CDR1 MNHNS and CDR2 SASEGT. CDR3 DNA sequence: TGTGCCTCAAAAGGGGCAGCCAACACTGAAGCTTTCTTT. Translated, it gives CASKGAANTEAFF.

The rearrangement links TRBV9 to TRBJ1-5; D possibly corresponds to TRBD1 (5 bases). The germline V and J ends were trimmed by 7 bases and 3 bases, with 11 bases remaining between them. Germline V lookup: CDR1 SGDLS, CDR2 YYNGEE. This CDR3 spans 13 amino acids. This CDR3 reads CASGDSHNQPQHF. The CDR3 coding sequence is TGTGCCAGCGGAGACAGTCACAATCAGCCCCAGCATTTT.

V gene TRBV5-1 combines with J gene TRBJ2-7; maybe TRBD2 (6 bases). V was pared by 0 bases and J by 6 bases, with 16 bases between. The CDR3 extends over 15 amino acids. CDR1 SGHRS and CDR2 YFSETQ come from the germline V gene. The CDR3: CASSLAGLRITEQYF. Written as DNA, the CDR3 is TGCGCCAGCAGCTTGGCGGGACTGAGGATCACCGAGCAGTACTTC.

The chain recombines TRBV9 with TRBJ1-6, with D possibly matching TRBD1 (5 bases). Germline values: CDR1 SGDLS, CDR2 YYNGEE. The V and J ends lost 0 bases and 6 bases respectively, with 7 bases between them. The CDR3 is 14 residues long. The CDR3 region is CASSVEQANSPLHF. As DNA, the CDR3 is TGTGCCAGCAGCGTAGAACAGGCTAATTCACCCCTCCACTTT.

The genes are TRBV4-2 and TRBJ2-5; D may be TRBD2 (5 bases). With 0 bases removed from V and 5 bases from J, the gap between germline ends came to 7 bases. Germline V gene lookup returns CDR1 LGHNA and CDR2 YNFKEQ. This CDR3 region has 13 residues. CDR3 DNA sequence: TGTGCCAGCAGCCAAGATGCGGGCGAGACCCAGTACTTC. Amino acid sequence: CASSQDAGETQYF.

The CDR3 coding sequence is TGTGCCAGTAGTCAATATGCGACAGCGAACACTGAAGCTTTCTTT. This translates into CASSQYATANTEAFF. The gene calls are TRBV19 and TRBJ1-1, with TRBD1 as a possible D gene (5 bases). Looked up from germline, CDR1 is LNHDA and CDR2 is SQIVND (reference sequence). Trimming left V 5 bases short and J 1 base short, with 14 bases between. The CDR3 covers 15 residues.

The chain couples TRBV5-5 to TRBJ2-7, with TRBD1 as a possible D gene (5 bases). The V gene lost 1 base and the J gene lost 0 bases, with 5 bases spanning the gap. Germline-derived CDR1 and CDR2 are SGHKS and YYEKEE (reference sequence). This CDR3 has 13 residues. CDR3 residues: CASSLTGSYEQYF. The DNA for the CDR3 is TGTGCCAGCAGCTTGACAGGCTCCTACGAGCAGTACTTC.

This clone appeared a few times. The rearrangement joins TRBV10-2 to TRBJ1-2; 9 nucleotides match TRBD1. Germline V gene lookup returns CDR1 WSHSY and CDR2 SAAADI. Trimming removed 10 bases from V and 4 bases from J; junction bases left unmatched: 7. The length of the CDR3 is 13 residues. The CDR3 loop is CATLDRGFYGYTF. The CDR3 region has the DNA TGCGCCACCCTAGACAGGGGGTTCTATGGCTACACCTTC.

This clone was seen a single time. The sample holds other DNA sequences that translate to the same CDR3. The chain combines TRBV4-3 with TRBJ2-1; tentative D call: TRBD2 (5 bases). Trimming took 3 bases from V and 7 from J, leaving 13 bases between them. The CDR3 totals 14 residues. Germline lookup yields CDR1 LGHNA and CDR2 YSLEER. The CDR3 DNA reads as TGCGCCAGCAGCCATCCTGGACTGTATAATGAGCAGTTCTTC. Translating it yields CASSHPGLYNEQFF.

This chain connects TRBV7-4 to TRBJ2-7, with TRBD2 matching over 13 bases. Unmatched junction bases numbered 13, after V lost 6 bases and J lost 2 bases. Germline-derived CDR1 and CDR2 are SGHVT and SQSDAQ. The CDR3 loop spans 18 amino acids. For the CDR3, the DNA is TGTGCCAGCAGTTTCACCCATCGGACTAGCGGGGGAACCTACGAGCAGTACTTC. It encodes CASSFTHRTSGGTYEQYF.

This clone was found once. V and J are TRBV30 and TRBJ2-3, with D possibly matching TRBD2 (5 bases). CDR1 is GTSNPN and CDR2 is SVGIG in the germline V gene (reference sequence). CDR3 size: 14 residues. V was cut by 2 bases and J by 6 bases, with 15 bases left in between. The CDR3 DNA reads as TGTGCCTGGAGTCTCGGGGTGGCTTGGGATACGCAGTATTTT. The encoded protein is CAWSLGVAWDTQYF.

The rearrangement uses TRBV9 and TRBJ2-5, with D unresolved. The V gene's germline CDR1 is SGDLS and CDR2 YYNGEE. Trimming left V 2 bases short and J 4 bases short, with 12 bases between. This CDR3 region has 14 residues. In DNA, the CDR3 is TGTGCCAGCAGCGTTCAATCCTTCGGAGAGACCCAGTACTTC. Translation gives CASSVQSFGETQYF.

Note on this clone: One junction end does not reproduce the germline sequence, and a read error may be involved. This chain uses TRBV5-1 with TRBJ1-2, with D maybe TRBD1 (6 bases). Looked up from germline, CDR1 is SGHRS and CDR2 is YFSETQ. The CDR3 consists of 11 residues. CDR3 in amino acids: CASSLTGNLSF. CDR3 sequence (DNA): TGCGCCAGCAGCCTGACAGGCAACTTGTCCTTC. The variable domain in full, with the rest retrieved from reference TRBV5-1 and TRBJ1-2, is KAGVTQTPRYLIKTRGQQVTLSCSPISGHRSVSWYQQTPGQGLQFLFEYFSETQRNKGNFPGRFSGRQFSNSRSEMNVSTLELGDSALYLCASSLTGNLSFGSGTRLTVV.

The chain is built from TRBV27 and TRBJ2-7; D perhaps matches TRBD1 (6 bases). Trimming took off 0 bases at V and 4 bases at J, with 19 bases between the two ends. This CDR3 has 17 amino acids. Germline assignment: CDR1 MNHEY and CDR2 SMNVEV (reference sequence). CDR3 in DNA: TGTGCCAGCAGTTTATCGCAGGGGTTGAGGGTGTCGTACGAGCAGTACTTC. Its translation is CASSLSQGLRVSYEQYF.